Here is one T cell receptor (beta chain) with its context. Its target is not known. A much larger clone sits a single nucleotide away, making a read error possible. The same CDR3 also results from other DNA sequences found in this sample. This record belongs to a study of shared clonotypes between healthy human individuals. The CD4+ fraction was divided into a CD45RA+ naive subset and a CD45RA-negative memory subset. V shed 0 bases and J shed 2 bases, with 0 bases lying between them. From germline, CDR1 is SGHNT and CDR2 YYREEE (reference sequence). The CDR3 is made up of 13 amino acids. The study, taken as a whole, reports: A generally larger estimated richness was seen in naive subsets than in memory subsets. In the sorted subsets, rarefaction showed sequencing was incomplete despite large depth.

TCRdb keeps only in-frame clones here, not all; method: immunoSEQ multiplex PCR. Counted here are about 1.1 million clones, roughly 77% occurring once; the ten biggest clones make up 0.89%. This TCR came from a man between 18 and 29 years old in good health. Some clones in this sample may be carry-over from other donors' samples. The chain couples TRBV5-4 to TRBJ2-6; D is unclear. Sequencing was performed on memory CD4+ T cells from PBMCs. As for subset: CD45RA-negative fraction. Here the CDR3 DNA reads TGTGCCAGCAGCTTGGCTGGGGCCAACGTCCTGACTTTC. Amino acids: CASSLAGANVLTF.